The clone carrying this TCR beta chain was counted at least ten times. The data belong to a study of regulatory T cells in long-lasting Graves disease. Time point specified: newly diagnosed GD, antithyroid drugs for less than 3 months. TCR sequences were obtained from RNA taken from PBMCs. Building the TCR beta libraries relied on iRepertoire HTBI primers, and CDR3 regions underwent Arm-PCR. Each CDR3 protein gets one entry after TCRdb re-called the multiplex PCR reads with MiXCR. The repertoire has roughly 530,000 distinct CDR3 sequences, about 15% of them found once; the top ten carry just under 25%. The CDR3 runs 14 residues. Germline V CDR1 and CDR2: SNHLY, FYNNEI. The same data also went into a second study, on T cells in Graves' hyperthyroidism and ophthalmopathy.

Sequencing used peripheral blood mononuclear cells (PBMCs), obtained at new diagnosis, from a patient treated with antithyroid drugs. This receptor was taken from a woman aged 35 to 60 with Graves disease. The chain couples TRBV2 to TRBJ1-2, with a possible D match to TRBD1 (5 bases). CDR3 DNA sequence: TGTGTTGGCAGGGCCGATCTTCTAAACTATGGCTACACCTTC. This gives the protein CVGRADLLNYGYTF.